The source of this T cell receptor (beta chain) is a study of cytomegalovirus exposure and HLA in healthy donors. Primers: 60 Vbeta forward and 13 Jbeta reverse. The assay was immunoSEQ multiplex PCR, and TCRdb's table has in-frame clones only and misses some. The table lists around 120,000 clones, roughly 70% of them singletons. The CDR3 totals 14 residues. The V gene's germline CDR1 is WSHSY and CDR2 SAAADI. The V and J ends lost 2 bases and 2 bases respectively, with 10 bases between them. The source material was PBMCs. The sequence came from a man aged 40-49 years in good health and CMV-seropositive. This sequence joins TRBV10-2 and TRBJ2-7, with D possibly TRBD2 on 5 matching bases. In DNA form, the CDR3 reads TGCGCCAGCAGTGAGGTTAGCGCGCCCTACGAGCAGTACGTC. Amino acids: CASSEVSAPYEQYV.